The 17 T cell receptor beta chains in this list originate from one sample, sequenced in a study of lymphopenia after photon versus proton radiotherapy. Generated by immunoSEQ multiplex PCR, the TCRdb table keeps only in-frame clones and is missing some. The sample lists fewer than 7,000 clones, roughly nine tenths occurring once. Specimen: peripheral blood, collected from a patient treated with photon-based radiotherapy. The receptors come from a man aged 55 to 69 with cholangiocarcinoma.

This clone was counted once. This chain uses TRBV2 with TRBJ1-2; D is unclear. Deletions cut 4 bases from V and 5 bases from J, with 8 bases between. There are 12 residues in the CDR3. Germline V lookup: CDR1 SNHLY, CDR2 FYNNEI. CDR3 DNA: TGTGCCAGCAGTGTCGAAGAATATGGCTACACCTTC. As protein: CASSVEEYGYTF.

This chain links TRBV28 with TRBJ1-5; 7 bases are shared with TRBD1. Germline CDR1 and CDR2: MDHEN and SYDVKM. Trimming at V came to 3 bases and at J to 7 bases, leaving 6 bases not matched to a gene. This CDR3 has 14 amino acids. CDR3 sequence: CASSFGQEPQPQHF. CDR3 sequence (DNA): TGTGCCAGCAGTTTCGGACAGGAACCACAGCCCCAGCATTTT.

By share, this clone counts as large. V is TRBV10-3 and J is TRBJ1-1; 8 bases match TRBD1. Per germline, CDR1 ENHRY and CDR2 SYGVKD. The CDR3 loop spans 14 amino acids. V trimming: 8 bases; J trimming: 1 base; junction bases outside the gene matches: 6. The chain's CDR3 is CAIATGGRNTEAFF. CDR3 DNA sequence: TGTGCCATCGCAACAGGGGGGAGGAACACTGAAGCTTTCTTT.

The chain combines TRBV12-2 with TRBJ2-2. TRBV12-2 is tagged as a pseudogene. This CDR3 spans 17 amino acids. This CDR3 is CASRIVPGGSQSGELFF. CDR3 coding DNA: TGTGCAAGTCGCATAGTCCCTGGGGGTAGCCAATCCGGGGAGCTGTTTTTT.

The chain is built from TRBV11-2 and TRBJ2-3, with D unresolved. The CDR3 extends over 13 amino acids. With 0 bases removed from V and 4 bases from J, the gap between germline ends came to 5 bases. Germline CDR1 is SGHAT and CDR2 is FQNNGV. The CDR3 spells CASSLEGPDTQYF. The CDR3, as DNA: TGTGCCAGCAGCTTAGAGGGCCCAGATACGCAGTATTTT.

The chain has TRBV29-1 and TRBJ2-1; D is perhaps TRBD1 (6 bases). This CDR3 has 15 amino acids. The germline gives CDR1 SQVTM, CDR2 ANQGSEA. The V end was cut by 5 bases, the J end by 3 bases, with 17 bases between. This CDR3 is CSVTLKQGSYNEQFF. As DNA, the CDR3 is TGCAGCGTTACTTTAAAACAGGGTAGCTACAATGAGCAGTTCTTC.

The DNA of the CDR3 is TGTGCCACCTCGGTGGGGGGTGGCTACGAGCAGTACTTC. The encoded protein is CATSVGGGYEQYF. The chain links TRBV10-3 to TRBJ2-7; D is possibly TRBD2 (6 bases). The CDR3 runs to 13 residues. Trimming cost V 10 bases and J 3 bases, with 16 bases left between them. The germline V gene has CDR1 ENHRY and CDR2 SYGVKD.

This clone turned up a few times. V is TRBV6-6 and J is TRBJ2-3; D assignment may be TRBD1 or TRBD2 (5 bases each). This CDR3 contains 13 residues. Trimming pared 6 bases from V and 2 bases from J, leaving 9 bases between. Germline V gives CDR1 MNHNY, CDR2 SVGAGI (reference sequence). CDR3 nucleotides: TGTGCCAGCAGCCGAGGGGACACAGATACGCAGTATTTT. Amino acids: CASSRGDTDTQYF.

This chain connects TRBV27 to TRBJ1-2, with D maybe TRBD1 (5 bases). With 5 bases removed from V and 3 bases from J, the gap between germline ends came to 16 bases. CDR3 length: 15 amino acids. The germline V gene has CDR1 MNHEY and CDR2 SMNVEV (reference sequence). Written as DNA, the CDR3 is TGTGCCAGCAGTACCAACGACGGAGGGGACTATGGCTACACCTTC. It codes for CASSTNDGGDYGYTF.

The CDR3 bases are TGTGCCAGCAGTTCAGGACAGGGTAATTCACCCCTCCACTTT. Translated: CASSSGQGNSPLHF. The chain links TRBV28 to TRBJ1-6, with 8 bases identical to TRBD1. Germline V lookup: CDR1 MDHEN, CDR2 SYDVKM. The V and J ends lost 4 bases and 6 bases, in that order; junction bases with no gene match: 2. The CDR3 has 14 amino acids.

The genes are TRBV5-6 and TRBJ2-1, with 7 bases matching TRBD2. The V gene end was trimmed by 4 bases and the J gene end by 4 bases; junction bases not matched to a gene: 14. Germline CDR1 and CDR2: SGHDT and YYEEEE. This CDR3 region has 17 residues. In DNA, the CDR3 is TGTGCCAGCAGCATTGTCCTGGTGGGGGGGTCTTACAATGAGCAGTTCTTC. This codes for CASSIVLVGGSYNEQFF. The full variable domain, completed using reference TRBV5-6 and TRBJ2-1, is DAGVTQSPTHLIKTRGQQVTLRCSPKSGHDTVSWYQQALGQGPQFIFQYYEEEERQRGNFPDRFSGHQFPNYSSELNVNALLLGDSALYLCASSIVLVGGSYNEQFFGPGTRLTVL.

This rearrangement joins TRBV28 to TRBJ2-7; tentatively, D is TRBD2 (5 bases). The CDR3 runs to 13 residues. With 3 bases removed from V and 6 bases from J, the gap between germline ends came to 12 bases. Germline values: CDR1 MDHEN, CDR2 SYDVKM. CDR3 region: CASSLVSRGEQYF. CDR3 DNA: TGTGCCAGCAGTTTGGTATCTCGGGGCGAGCAGTACTTC.

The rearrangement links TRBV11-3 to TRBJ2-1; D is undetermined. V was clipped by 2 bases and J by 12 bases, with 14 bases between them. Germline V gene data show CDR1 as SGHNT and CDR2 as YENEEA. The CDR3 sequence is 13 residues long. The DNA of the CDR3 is TGTGCCAGCAGCTTAAATTCTATGGAAGGGCAGTTCTTC. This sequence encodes CASSLNSMEGQFF.

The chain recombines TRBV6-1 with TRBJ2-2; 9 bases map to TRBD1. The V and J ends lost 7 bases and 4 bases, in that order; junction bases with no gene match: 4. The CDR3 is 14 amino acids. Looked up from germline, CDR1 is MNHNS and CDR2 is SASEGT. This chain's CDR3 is CASNRQGVTGELFF. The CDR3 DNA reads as TGTGCCAGCAACCGACAGGGGGTCACCGGGGAGCTGTTTTTT.

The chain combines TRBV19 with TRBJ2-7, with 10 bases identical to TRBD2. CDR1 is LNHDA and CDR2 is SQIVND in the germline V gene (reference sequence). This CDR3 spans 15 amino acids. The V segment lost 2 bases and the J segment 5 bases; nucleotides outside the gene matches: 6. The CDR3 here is CASSIRLAGDHEQYF. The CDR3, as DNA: TGTGCCAGTAGTATAAGGCTAGCGGGAGACCACGAGCAGTACTTC.

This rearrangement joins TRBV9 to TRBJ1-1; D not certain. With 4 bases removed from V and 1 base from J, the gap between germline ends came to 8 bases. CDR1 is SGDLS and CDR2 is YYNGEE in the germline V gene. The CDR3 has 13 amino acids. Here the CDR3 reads CASSSRTNTEAFF. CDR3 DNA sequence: TGTGCCAGCAGCTCAAGGACGAACACTGAAGCTTTCTTT. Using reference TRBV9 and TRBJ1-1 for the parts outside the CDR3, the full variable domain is DSGVTQTPKHLITATGQRVTLRCSPRSGDLSVYWYQQSLDQGLQFLIQYYNGEERAKGNILERFSAQQFPDLHSELNLSSLELGDSALYFCASSSRTNTEAFFGQGTRLTVV.

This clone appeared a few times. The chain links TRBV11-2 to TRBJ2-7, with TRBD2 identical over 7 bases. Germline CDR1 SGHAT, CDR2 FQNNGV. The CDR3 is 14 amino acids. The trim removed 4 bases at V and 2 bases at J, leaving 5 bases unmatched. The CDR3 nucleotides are TGTGCCAGCAGCTCAGGAACTAGCGCCTACGAGCAGTACTTC. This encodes CASSSGTSAYEQYF.